This T cell receptor beta chain was sequenced during a study of blood T cell repertoires in COVID-19. Study as a whole: COVID-19 samples from acute and convalescent phases originated in the United States, Italy and Spain. From T cells, B-cell-depleted T cells, or PBMCs came the material, which was cDNA or gDNA.

Original methodology: Amplification of reference gene primers provided the estimated nucleated cell counts. Profiling relied on immunoSEQ multiplex PCR, and the TCRdb table lists in-frame clones only, not all of them. That table gives V, J and clone size, and the DNA gave D and trimming. The repertoire consists of fewer than 200,000 clones, with about four fifths occurring once and the leading ten covering approximately 6.9%. The germline V gene encodes CDR1 LGHNA and CDR2 YSLEER. The CDR3 covers 17 residues. Trimming shortened V by 1 base and J by 0 bases, and 12 bases separated the two germline ends.

The gene calls are TRBV4-3 and TRBJ2-2; possible D gene TRBD1, 5 bases. This TCR was recovered from a man in his 60s with acute or convalescent COVID-19. What was sequenced was peripheral blood. In DNA, the CDR3 is TGCGCCAGCAGCCAAGTCTCTGGGGCAACGAACACCGGGGAGCTGTTTTTT. Its protein is CASSQVSGATNTGELFF.